Each of the 25 T cell receptor beta chains below was sequenced from the same sample in a study of control samples from healthy donors and cancer patients. Method: immunoSEQ multiplex PCR; TCRdb's copy keeps in-frame clones and lacks some. The sample yields under 300,000 clones, over 75% seen once. Sequenced material: PBMCs. These receptors originate from a woman aged 55-69 years with lung cancer.

V usage is TRBV9 and J usage is TRBJ1-2; maybe TRBD1 (5 bases). Per germline, CDR1 SGDLS and CDR2 YYNGEE. This CDR3 has 15 residues. V was trimmed by 7 bases and J by 4 bases, leaving 20 bases between them. CDR3 amino acids: CASGSMGQEGYGYTF. The CDR3 bases are TGTGCCAGCGGTTCCATGGGGCAGGAGGGCTATGGCTACACCTTC.

DNA for the CDR3: TGTGCCTGGAAGGGGTACCAGAACACTGAAGCTTTCTTT. Its protein is CAWKGYQNTEAFF. This chain links TRBV30 with TRBJ1-1; D is perhaps TRBD1 (5 bases). Germline CDR1 and CDR2: GTSNPN and SVGIG (reference sequence). This CDR3 is built from 13 residues. V lost 4 bases to trimming and J lost 1 base, with 10 bases between them.

The chain employs TRBV10-1 and TRBJ1-1; D perhaps matches TRBD1 (5 bases). Germline CDR1 reads WNHNN; CDR2 reads SYGVQD (reference sequence). Trimming stripped 6 bases from V and 3 bases from J, with 11 bases between. There are 13 residues in the CDR3. CDR3 in DNA: TGCGCCAGCAGCCGGGACCGATACACTGAAGCTTTCTTT. It encodes CASSRDRYTEAFF.

This chain uses TRBV7-9 with TRBJ1-2, with D perhaps matching TRBD1 (5 bases). V was pared by 10 bases and J by 6 bases, with 12 bases between. Germline CDR1 SEHNR, CDR2 FQNEAQ (reference sequence). The CDR3 runs 11 residues. CDR3 residues: CATSPRDGYTF. CDR3 DNA sequence: TGTGCCACCTCACCCAGGGATGGCTACACCTTC.

Remarks on this clone: This same CDR3 is encoded by further DNA sequences in the sample. V usage is TRBV19 and J usage is TRBJ1-6, with no clear D. Trimming took off 1 base at V and 9 bases at J, with 4 bases between the two ends. CDR3 length equals 12 residues. Germline V lookup: CDR1 LNHDA, CDR2 SQIVND (reference sequence). The CDR3 loop reads CASSIVGSPLHF. The DNA for the CDR3 is TGTGCCAGTAGTATAGTCGGTTCACCCCTCCACTTT.

This chain uses TRBV3-1 (or the pseudogene TRBV3-2) with TRBJ2-5; 12 positions agree with TRBD1. The junction had 4 bases not matched to a gene; V was cut back by 1 base and J by 1 base. Germline CDR1 LGHDT, CDR2 YNNKEL (reference sequence). The CDR3 runs 17 residues. CDR3 protein: CASSQAGTGGFQETQYF. DNA of the CDR3: TGTGCCAGCAGCCAAGCAGGGACAGGGGGCTTCCAAGAGACCCAGTACTTC.

The chain has TRBV5-1 and TRBJ2-7; TRBD2 agrees at 9 bases. Germline V CDR1 and CDR2: SGHRS, YFSETQ. V dropped 3 bases and J dropped 4; count of bases not matched to a gene: 5. The CDR3 is 14 amino acids. The CDR3 here is CASSSGTSKYEQYF. The CDR3 DNA follows: TGCGCCAGCAGCTCCGGGACTAGCAAGTACGAGCAGTACTTC.

By share of the sample, this clone is medium-sized. V and J are TRBV7-2 and TRBJ1-2; 7 positions match TRBD1. J gave up 3 bases and V 1 base, and 14 bases lay outside the gene matches. The CDR3 consists of 18 residues. Germline V gives CDR1 SGHTA, CDR2 FQGNSA. CDR3: CASSLGWATGEKDYGYTF. The CDR3 DNA is TGTGCCAGCAGCTTAGGTTGGGCTACAGGGGAGAAGGACTATGGCTACACCTTC.

The genes are TRBV3-1 (or the pseudogene TRBV3-2) and TRBJ1-3, with unresolved D. Germline CDR1 and CDR2: LGHDT and YNNKEL (reference sequence). This CDR3 has 13 amino acids. Deletions cut 3 bases from V and 1 base from J, with 4 bases between. CDR3 nucleotides: TGTGCCAGCAGCCAGGGGTCTGGAAACACCATATATTTT. This encodes CASSQGSGNTIYF.

This clone appeared a few times. The sample carries other DNA sequences with the same CDR3. The chain couples TRBV7-8 to TRBJ1-1, with 7 bases fitting TRBD1. With V trimmed by 5 bases and J by 4 bases, 7 bases remained unmatched. This CDR3 is 14 amino acids long. Germline V lookup: CDR1 SGHVS, CDR2 FQNEAQ. The CDR3 is CASSPRTGTTEAFF. The CDR3 nucleotides read TGTGCCAGCAGCCCAAGGACAGGCACCACTGAAGCTTTCTTT.

This clone has just one count. In DNA, the CDR3 is TGTGCCAGCAGCTTGAGCGGTCAAAACATTCAGTACTTC. It encodes CASSLSGQNIQYF. The chain recombines TRBV5-5 with TRBJ2-4; possibly TRBD2 for D (5 bases). Germline CDR1 SGHKS, CDR2 YYEKEE (reference sequence). Between the trimmed V and J ends, which lost 1 base and 5 bases, there was a span of 7 bases. The CDR3 length is 13 residues.

The V gene is TRBV19, the J gene TRBJ1-5; 8 nucleotides line up with TRBD1. The ends lost 4 bases at V and 7 bases at J; junction bases unmatched: 9. This CDR3 is built from 15 residues. CDR1 and CDR2 from the germline V gene are LNHDA and SQIVND (reference sequence). CDR3 nucleotides: TGTGCCAGTAGTAGAGGACAGGGTTCGGGACAGCCCCAGCATTTT. As protein: CASSRGQGSGQPQHF.

The chain uses TRBV28 and TRBJ2-3; 7 positions match TRBD2. Trimming cost V 3 bases and J 1 base; bases outside gene matches: 1. The CDR3 consists of 14 residues. Germline values: CDR1 MDHEN, CDR2 SYDVKM. CDR3 sequence: CASSFAGGTDTQYF. CDR3 DNA: TGTGCCAGCAGTTTCGCGGGAGGCACAGATACGCAGTATTTT.

The chain has TRBV9 and TRBJ2-3; weak D call: TRBD2 (6 bases). The germline gives CDR1 SGDLS, CDR2 YYNGEE. The CDR3 has 16 amino acids. Trimming pared 4 bases from V and 2 bases from J, leaving 17 bases between. CDR3 region: CASSLPGGPLTDTQYF. For the CDR3, the DNA is TGTGCCAGCAGCCTACCTGGAGGGCCGCTCACAGATACGCAGTATTTT.

The chain combines TRBV10-1 with TRBJ1-1; TRBD1 aligns across 10 bases. Germline V gene data show CDR1 as WNHNN and CDR2 as SYGVQD (reference sequence). This CDR3 is built from 15 residues. With V trimmed by 1 base and J by 6 bases, 5 bases remained unmatched. The CDR3 protein is CASSEWTGGLAEAFF. CDR3 sequence (DNA): TGCGCCAGCAGTGAGTGGACAGGGGGGCTGGCTGAAGCTTTCTTT.

V is TRBV30 and J is TRBJ2-1; D unresolved. CDR3 size: 12 residues. The V gene lost 0 bases and the J gene lost 10 bases, with 10 bases spanning the gap. Germline lookup yields CDR1 GTSNPN and CDR2 SVGIG (reference sequence). In nucleotides, the CDR3 is TGTGCCTGGAGTGTACAAGGGAACGAGCAGTTCTTC. Translating gives CAWSVQGNEQFF. Full variable domain (remainder filled in from reference TRBV30 and TRBJ2-1): SQTIHQWPATLVQPVGSPLSLECTVEGTSNPNLYWYRQAAGRGLQLLFYSVGIGQISSEVPQNLSASRPQDRQFILSSKKLLLSDSGFYLCAWSVQGNEQFFGPGTRLTVL.

This clone occurred a few times. J is TRBJ1-3 and V is TRBV7-9; D not resolved. Germline V CDR1 and CDR2: SEHNR, FQNEAQ (reference sequence). The CDR3 sequence is 13 residues long. V was pared by 0 bases and J by 3 bases, with 3 bases between. CDR3 amino acids: CASSLAGGNTIYF. Here the CDR3 DNA reads TGTGCCAGCAGCTTAGCTGGTGGAAACACCATATATTTT. Based on the CDR3 plus reference TRBV7-9 and TRBJ1-3, the full variable domain is DTGVSQNPRHKITKRGQNVTFRCDPISEHNRLYWYRQTLGQGPEFLTYFQNEAQLEKSRLLSDRFSAERPKGSFSTLEIQRTEQGDSAMYLCASSLAGGNTIYFGEGSWLTVV.

This chain links TRBV7-8 with TRBJ1-2, with 7 bases lining up with TRBD1. V lost 1 base and J lost 7; bases outside the gene matches: 6. Germline values: CDR1 SGHVS, CDR2 FQNEAQ. CDR3 length equals 14 residues. The CDR3 bases are TGTGCCAGCAGCTTAGTCGAGGGGGCCGGTGGCTACACCTTC. This encodes CASSLVEGAGGYTF.

The CDR3 here is CASSLGVETEAFF. Written as DNA, the CDR3 is TGCGCCAGCAGCTTGGGGGTGGAAACTGAAGCTTTCTTT. The chain has TRBV5-1 and TRBJ1-1; D not resolved. CDR3 length equals 13 residues. V gave up 0 bases and J gave up 5 bases, with 8 bases separating them. From germline, CDR1 is SGHRS and CDR2 YFSETQ.

The chain has TRBV3-1 (or the pseudogene TRBV3-2) and TRBJ1-2; D is perhaps TRBD1 (5 bases). Looked up from germline, CDR1 is LGHDT and CDR2 is YNNKEL (reference sequence). This CDR3 has 18 amino acids. V shed 0 bases and J shed 4 bases, with 21 bases lying between them. The CDR3: CASSQDLGSGRAAYGYTF. DNA of the CDR3: TGTGCCAGCAGCCAAGATTTGGGGTCAGGGAGAGCGGCCTATGGCTACACCTTC.

This chain joins TRBV7-8 and TRBJ2-4, with unresolved D. CDR1 and CDR2 from the germline V gene are SGHVS and FQNEAQ. The CDR3 is made up of 15 amino acids. V was trimmed by 4 bases and J by 2 bases, leaving 12 bases between them. CDR3 region: CASSSKTQTKNIQYF. CDR3 bases: TGTGCCAGCAGCTCGAAGACCCAGACCAAAAACATTCAGTACTTC.

This clone appeared once. J is TRBJ1-6 and V is TRBV7-9; 9 nucleotides agree with TRBD1. Per germline, CDR1 SEHNR and CDR2 FQNEAQ (reference sequence). V shed 3 bases and J 5 bases; nucleotides not matched to a gene: 2. The CDR3 is 15 residues long. CDR3 DNA: TGTGCCAGCAGCTTGGGGACAGGGAATAATTCACCCCTCCACTTT. Amino acid sequence: CASSLGTGNNSPLHF.

The V gene is TRBV10-3, the J gene TRBJ1-1, with D tentatively TRBD1 (5 bases). Trimming stripped 10 bases from V and 1 base from J, with 13 bases between. Germline V gene sequence: CDR1 ENHRY, CDR2 SYGVKD. CDR3 length: 13 residues. CDR3 sequence: CATRTTANTEAFF. In nucleotides, the CDR3 is TGTGCCACCAGGACGACAGCGAACACTGAAGCTTTCTTT.

This sequence joins TRBV11-2 and TRBJ1-5; D remains ambiguous. The CDR3 loop spans 14 amino acids. Germline-derived CDR1 and CDR2 are SGHAT and FQNNGV. V was pared by 4 bases and J by 6 bases, with 13 bases between. DNA for the CDR3: TGTGCCAGCAGCTCTGGACCCGGCAGTCAGCCCCAGCATTTT. Protein product: CASSSGPGSQPQHF.

The V and J genes are TRBV5-1 and TRBJ1-1; D gene ambiguous. Trimming shortened V by 7 bases and J by 4 bases, and 17 bases separated the two germline ends. Germline lookup yields CDR1 SGHRS and CDR2 YFSETQ. This CDR3 is 14 amino acids long. The CDR3 coding sequence is TGCGCCAGCTCCAGCCTGACGACGGGCACTGAAGCTTTCTTT. Amino acid sequence: CASSSLTTGTEAFF.